Listed here are 13 T cell receptor beta chains from one sample, sequenced in a study of shared clonotypes between healthy human individuals. TCRdb keeps only in-frame clones here, not all; method: immunoSEQ multiplex PCR. This table holds roughly 2.2 million clones, over 90% found once. The source material was naive CD4+ T cells from PBMCs. As for subset: CD45RA+ positively selected. The receptors were gathered from a man between 18 and 29 years old in good health. Some clones in this sample may be carry-over from other donors' samples.

The chain couples TRBV7-2 to TRBJ2-7; D is perhaps TRBD2 (6 bases). CDR1 and CDR2 from the germline V gene are SGHTA and FQGNSA. The CDR3 length is 16 residues. Trimming took off 1 base at V and 0 bases at J, with 13 bases between the two ends. The CDR3 spells CASSLVWGDRSYEQYF. The CDR3 DNA is TGTGCCAGCAGCTTAGTGTGGGGGGACCGCTCCTACGAGCAGTACTTC.

The chain has TRBV5-1 and TRBJ2-2, with 9 bases lining up with TRBD1. Germline lookup yields CDR1 SGHRS and CDR2 YFSETQ. The CDR3 is 16 amino acids. V lost 5 bases and J lost 4; bases outside the gene matches: 9. CDR3 protein: CASSPPGQGSTGELFF. CDR3 DNA: TGCGCCAGCAGTCCACCGGGACAGGGAAGCACCGGGGAGCTGTTTTTT.

This CDR3 reads CASSQEGNMNTEAFF. In nucleotides, the CDR3 is TGCGCCAGCAGCCAAGAGGGCAACATGAACACTGAAGCTTTCTTT. This rearrangement joins TRBV4-1 to TRBJ1-1; no definite D call. The CDR3 covers 15 residues. V was trimmed by 0 bases and J by 0 bases, leaving 8 bases between them. CDR1 is MGHRA and CDR2 is YSYEKL in the germline V gene.

The chain recombines TRBV28 with TRBJ1-5; 7 nucleotides line up with TRBD1. Trimming cost V 6 bases and J 5 bases; bases outside gene matches: 4. CDR1 is MDHEN, CDR2 SYDVKM, per germline. The CDR3 spans 13 residues. The CDR3 reads CASRTGAYQPQHF. The CDR3 DNA reads TGTGCCAGCAGAACAGGGGCCTATCAGCCCCAGCATTTT.

The chain combines TRBV6-5 with TRBJ1-2; TRBD1 matches at 9 bases. The length of the CDR3 is 15 residues. Germline CDR1 and CDR2: MNHEY and SVGAGI. Trimming removed 6 bases from V and 4 bases from J; junction bases left unmatched: 9. CDR3 protein: CASREPGQGTYGYTF. The CDR3 coding sequence is TGTGCCAGCAGGGAACCGGGACAGGGAACCTATGGCTACACCTTC.

V gene TRBV7-8 combines with J gene TRBJ2-7, with 10 bases matching TRBD2. V lost 2 bases and J lost 3; bases outside the gene matches: 4. In germline, CDR1 is SGHVS, CDR2 FQNEAQ. The CDR3 is made up of 15 amino acids. The chain's CDR3 is CASSLYSGGFYEQYF. The DNA of the CDR3 is TGTGCCAGCAGCTTATATAGCGGGGGGTTCTACGAGCAGTACTTC.

The CDR3 protein is CASSGLLTDTQYF. The CDR3 DNA reads TGCGCCAGCAGTGGACTACTCACAGATACGCAGTATTTT. V and J are TRBV10-1 and TRBJ2-3; D is perhaps TRBD2 (5 bases). This CDR3 is built from 13 residues. CDR1 is WNHNN and CDR2 is SYGVQD in the germline V gene (reference sequence). Trimming left V 4 bases short and J 2 bases short, with 7 bases between.

The CDR3 is CSVDGGGDEQYF. CDR3 nucleotide sequence: TGCAGCGTTGATGGGGGAGGAGACGAGCAGTACTTC. The rearrangement uses TRBV29-1 and TRBJ2-7, with D maybe TRBD2 (6 bases). V was pared by 3 bases and J by 5 bases, with 11 bases between. The germline gives CDR1 SQVTM, CDR2 ANQGSEA. The CDR3 extends over 12 amino acids.

This clone appeared once. This chain joins TRBV18 and TRBJ2-7; D is perhaps TRBD1 (5 bases). Germline lookup yields CDR1 KGHSH and CDR2 LQKENI. Trimming took off 6 bases at V and 0 bases at J, with 12 bases between the two ends. The CDR3 totals 14 residues. The CDR3 sequence is CASSQTASSYEQYF. The CDR3 coding sequence is TGTGCCAGCTCCCAGACAGCGAGCTCCTACGAGCAGTACTTC.

The rearrangement links TRBV4-1 to TRBJ1-5; TRBD1 agrees at 7 bases. CDR1 and CDR2 from the germline V gene are MGHRA and YSYEKL. Trimming cost V 2 bases and J 0 bases; bases outside gene matches: 7. This CDR3 has 17 residues. Here the CDR3 reads CASSQLVQGYSNQPQHF. The DNA of the CDR3 is TGCGCCAGCAGCCAACTAGTACAGGGGTATAGCAATCAGCCCCAGCATTTT.

This chain connects TRBV5-1 to TRBJ2-3, with D perhaps TRBD1 (5 bases). CDR1 SGHRS and CDR2 YFSETQ come from the germline V gene. The CDR3 runs 15 residues. V shed 2 bases and J shed 4 bases, with 14 bases lying between them. CDR3 DNA: TGCGCCAGCAGCTTAGGGGCCAAGACGGCAGATACGCAGTATTTT. It specifies CASSLGAKTADTQYF.

The CDR3 reads CASSAITVGGSTDTQYF. Here the CDR3 DNA reads TGTGCCAGCTCCGCCATTACCGTGGGGGGGAGCACAGATACGCAGTATTTT. This rearrangement joins TRBV18 to TRBJ2-3; 7 nucleotides match TRBD2. This CDR3 is built from 17 residues. Per the germline V gene, CDR1 is KGHSH and CDR2 is LQKENI. V lost 6 bases, J lost 0 bases, and 12 bases stayed unmatched.

The V gene is TRBV7-6, the J gene TRBJ2-5; D could derive from TRBD1 or TRBD2 (5 bases each). Deletions cut 2 bases from V and 5 bases from J, with 9 bases between. The CDR3 contains 13 residues. Germline values: CDR1 SGHVS, CDR2 FNYEAQ. CDR3: CASSLPGAETQYF. The CDR3 coding sequence is TGTGCCAGCAGCTTACCCGGGGCCGAGACCCAGTACTTC.